A single sample is the source of the 17 T cell receptor beta chains below, sequenced in a study of T cell responses to AZD1222 COVID-19 vaccine. Assay used: immunoSEQ multiplex PCR; TCRdb lists only in-frame clones, some missing. The sample gives fewer than 200,000 clones, roughly 88% of which show up once; about 4.3% is in the top ten. Material: peripheral blood, obtained 28 days after the second AZD1222 dose. These receptors originate from an adult who received the AZD1222 COVID-19 vaccine.

This chain joins TRBV7-6 and TRBJ1-4; 8 bases are a match to TRBD1. The CDR3 has 15 amino acids. Looked up from germline, CDR1 is SGHVS and CDR2 is FNYEAQ. Germline trimming cut 1 base from V and 11 bases from J; bases unmatched to any gene: 9. The CDR3 bases are TGTGCCAGCAGCTTAGGGGCACAGGGGGGTGCGAAACTGTTTTTT. Amino acids: CASSLGAQGGAKLFF.

The chain joins TRBV10-1 to TRBJ1-6; D not certain. The CDR3 covers 15 residues. Trimming took off 2 bases at V and 10 bases at J, with 15 bases between the two ends. The germline gives CDR1 WNHNN, CDR2 SYGVQD (reference sequence). CDR3 bases: TGCGCCAGCAGTGAGGACAACAGATTAAACTCACCCCTCCACTTT. Translation gives CASSEDNRLNSPLHF.

This chain connects TRBV6-1 to TRBJ1-6; D not certain. Per germline, CDR1 MNHNS and CDR2 SASEGT. The ends were cut back, 1 base at V and 10 bases at J, with 14 bases in the middle. There are 15 residues in the CDR3. The CDR3 sequence is CASSEDEGSRSPLHF. For the CDR3, the DNA is TGTGCCAGCAGTGAAGATGAGGGAAGCCGGTCACCCCTCCACTTT.

This clone appeared a few times. The V gene is TRBV3-1 (or the pseudogene TRBV3-2), the J gene TRBJ1-6, with 9 nucleotides matching TRBD1. V lost 3 bases to trimming and J lost 9 bases; unmatched junction nucleotides: 3. The CDR3 is made up of 14 amino acids. Germline CDR1 reads LGHDT; CDR2 reads YNNKEL (reference sequence). The CDR3 sequence is CASSQGQGRSPLHF. In DNA, the CDR3 is TGTGCCAGCAGCCAGGGACAGGGTCGTTCACCCCTCCACTTT.

J is TRBJ2-7 and V is TRBV2; no clear D. The germline V and J ends were trimmed by 5 bases and 6 bases, with 11 bases remaining between them. This CDR3 is 12 amino acids long. Germline V gene data show CDR1 as SNHLY and CDR2 as FYNNEI. CDR3 sequence: CASSPGSGEQYF. The CDR3 DNA reads as TGTGCCAGCAGTCCCGGGTCCGGCGAGCAGTACTTC.

The CDR3 region is CATMTVGQGHYGYTF. CDR3 coding DNA: TGTGCCACCATGACAGTGGGACAGGGGCACTATGGCTACACCTTC. This chain joins TRBV19 and TRBJ1-2; 10 bases are a match to TRBD1. Germline V gene lookup returns CDR1 LNHDA and CDR2 SQIVND (reference sequence). Trimming cost V 10 bases and J 3 bases; bases outside gene matches: 11. This CDR3 contains 15 residues. The full variable domain, completed using reference TRBV19 and TRBJ1-2, is DGGITQSPKYLFRKEGQNVTLSCEQNLNHDAMYWYRQDPGQGLRLIYYSQIVNDFQKGDIAEGYSVSREKKESFPLTVTSAQKNPTAFYLCATMTVGQGHYGYTFGSGTRLTVV.

This clone was recorded once. This rearrangement joins TRBV20-1 to TRBJ2-5; D unclear. Between the trimmed V and J ends, which lost 3 bases and 5 bases, there was a span of 7 bases. Germline values: CDR1 DFQATT, CDR2 SNEGSKA (reference sequence). This CDR3 has 11 residues. CDR3 sequence: CSASQEETQYF. The CDR3 DNA is TGCAGTGCTAGCCAGGAGGAGACCCAGTACTTC.

In this sample, this clone turned up once. The rearrangement uses TRBV10-3 and TRBJ2-2; D perhaps matches TRBD1 (5 bases). The CDR3 is 16 amino acids. Germline V gene lookup returns CDR1 ENHRY and CDR2 SYGVKD. V lost 2 bases and J lost 0, with 10 bases in between. The CDR3 loop reads CAISEADRSNTGELFF. In DNA, the CDR3 is TGTGCCATCAGTGAGGCTGACAGATCGAACACCGGGGAGCTGTTTTTT.

CDR3 in DNA: TGTGCCAGCAGCTTATACTCGGGCTCTGGAAACACCATATATTTT. Protein product: CASSLYSGSGNTIYF. This sequence joins TRBV7-6 and TRBJ1-3, with D unclear. The CDR3 is 15 amino acids. Looked up from germline, CDR1 is SGHVS and CDR2 is FNYEAQ. The V and J ends lost 2 bases and 0 bases respectively, with 8 bases between them. Full variable domain (remainder filled in from reference TRBV7-6 and TRBJ1-3): GAGVSQSPRYKVTKRGQDVALRCDPISGHVSLYWYRQALGQGPEFLTYFNYEAQQDKSGLPNDRFSAERPEGSISTLTIQRTEQRDSAMYRCASSLYSGSGNTIYFGEGSWLTVV.

The rearrangement uses TRBV7-2 and TRBJ2-1; TRBD1 is a possible D gene (5 bases). The CDR3 sequence is 19 residues long. The germline V and J ends were trimmed by 4 bases and 0 bases, with 22 bases remaining between them. Germline values: CDR1 SGHTA, CDR2 FQGNSA. CDR3: CASSYSFSTGRSSYNEQFF. The CDR3 nucleotides are TGTGCCAGCAGCTATTCATTTTCAACAGGCCGTAGCTCCTACAATGAGCAGTTCTTC.

Only a few counts were recorded for this clone. V is TRBV6-1 and J is TRBJ1-6; TRBD1 might be the D (5 bases). V shed 1 base and J shed 9 bases, with 16 bases lying between them. The CDR3 covers 16 residues. Germline CDR1 is MNHNS and CDR2 is SASEGT. Here the CDR3 reads CASSEVPPGLSSPLHF. The CDR3 nucleotides are TGTGCCAGCAGTGAAGTTCCACCGGGGCTCAGTTCACCCCTCCACTTT.

The V call is TRBV5-4, the J call TRBJ1-1, with no clear D. With 0 bases removed from V and 4 bases from J, the gap between germline ends came to 10 bases. The CDR3 is 14 amino acids. In germline, CDR1 is SGHNT, CDR2 YYREEE (reference sequence). In DNA, the CDR3 is TGTGCCAGCAGCTTGGGATGGGATTCCACTGAAGCTTTCTTT. Translation: CASSLGWDSTEAFF.

The chain recombines TRBV15 with TRBJ2-7; D is perhaps TRBD1 (6 bases). Germline values: CDR1 LNHNV, CDR2 YYDKDF (reference sequence). V lost 3 bases and J lost 3, with 9 bases in between. The CDR3 loop spans 13 amino acids. This CDR3 reads CATSRTDSYEQYF. For the CDR3, the DNA is TGTGCCACCAGCAGGACGGACAGCTACGAGCAGTACTTC.

The J gene is TRBJ1-1, the V gene TRBV6-5, with D maybe TRBD1 (5 bases). This CDR3 comprises 12 residues. Germline V gives CDR1 MNHEY, CDR2 SVGAGI. Trimming shortened V by 6 bases and J by 7 bases, and 12 bases separated the two germline ends. CDR3 sequence (DNA): TGTGCCAGCAGAACCGGGGGGTATGAAGCTTTCTTT. Protein product: CASRTGGYEAFF.

The J gene is TRBJ1-5, the V gene TRBV5-5, with D unresolved. Trimming removed 4 bases at V and 1 base at J, with 12 bases between. The CDR3 runs to 15 residues. Germline CDR1 SGHKS, CDR2 YYEKEE (reference sequence). The CDR3 protein is CASSLGPGSNQPQHF. Written as DNA, the CDR3 is TGTGCCAGCAGCCTCGGGCCGGGAAGCAATCAGCCCCAGCATTTT.

The rearrangement joins TRBV19 to TRBJ1-2, with 9 nucleotides matching TRBD1. Germline V gene data show CDR1 as LNHDA and CDR2 as SQIVND (reference sequence). After removal of 6 bases from V and 2 bases from J, the junction contained 7 bases not matched to a gene. CDR3 size: 15 residues. CDR3 residues: CASSERTGANYGYTF. The CDR3 DNA sequence: TGTGCCAGTAGCGAGCGGACAGGGGCGAACTATGGCTACACCTTC.

The CDR3 bases are TGTGCCAGCAGCTTAGGGCAGGGGGCCTCGGCCCAGCATTTT. This translates into CASSLGQGASAQHF. The V and J genes are TRBV13 and TRBJ1-5, with 8 bases lining up with TRBD1. CDR1 and CDR2 (germline): PRHDT, FYEKMQ (reference sequence). The J segment lost 11 bases and the V segment lost 0 bases, leaving 6 bases of the junction unmatched. The CDR3 is 14 amino acids.